The 25 T cell receptor beta chains below were found in one sample sequenced in a study of T cells in Graves' hyperthyroidism and ophthalmopathy. RNA transcripts were the template for amplifying TCR beta CDR3 regions. The HTBI primer set drove a first-round RT-PCR of the TCR CDR3. Each CDR3 protein is one row after TCRdb ran MiXCR on the multiplex PCR reads. The table includes approximately 210,000 distinct CDR3 sequences, roughly 15% detected once. The sequenced sample was blood. Receptors were obtained from a man aged 50-59 years with Graves' hyperthyroidism.

This clonotype was seen many times. The V gene is TRBV30, the J gene TRBJ1-1; possibly TRBD1 for D (5 bases). The length of the CDR3 is 13 residues. CDR1 and CDR2 (germline): GTSNPN, SVGIG (reference sequence). V was pared by 3 bases and J by 1 base, with 9 bases between. The CDR3 DNA reads as TGTGCCTGGAGCGGACAAACGAACACTGAAGCTTTCTTT. This translates into CAWSGQTNTEAFF.

This clonotype was seen repeatedly, ten times or more. CDR3 sequence (DNA): TGCAGTGCCGGGACTACCCGGACAGATACGCAGTATTTT. The encoded protein is CSAGTTRTDTQYF. This chain connects TRBV20-1 to TRBJ2-3; TRBD2 matches 7 bases. Germline V lookup: CDR1 DFQATT, CDR2 SNEGSKA (reference sequence). The CDR3 extends over 13 amino acids. The V and J ends lost 6 bases and 3 bases, in that order; junction bases with no gene match: 6.

This clonotype was picked up many times. V usage is TRBV7-8 and J usage is TRBJ2-1; 7 nucleotides align to TRBD2. This CDR3 is built from 16 residues. CDR1 is SGHVS and CDR2 is FQNEAQ in the germline V gene. Germline trimming cut 0 bases from V and 6 bases from J; bases unmatched to any gene: 8. CDR3 coding DNA: TGTGCCAGCAGCTTAGCGCGCGGGAGTCTGGTCAATGAGCAGTTCTTC. Protein: CASSLARGSLVNEQFF.

This clonotype was detected many times. V usage is TRBV20-1 and J usage is TRBJ2-1; D remains unclear. Per the germline V gene, CDR1 is DFQATT and CDR2 is SNEGSKA (reference sequence). V lost 4 bases, J lost 0 bases, and 10 bases lay in between. The CDR3 has 14 amino acids. CDR3 sequence reads: CSANDWSSYNEQFF. The CDR3 DNA reads as TGCAGTGCTAACGACTGGAGCTCCTACAATGAGCAGTTCTTC.

The gene calls are TRBV2 and TRBJ2-1; D might be TRBD1 (5 bases). V was shortened by 5 bases and J by 8 bases, with 13 bases between the two germline ends. CDR1 and CDR2 (germline): SNHLY, FYNNEI. The CDR3 runs to 13 residues. CDR3 region: CASSLGRGDEQFF. The CDR3 bases are TGTGCCAGCAGTTTAGGTAGGGGCGATGAGCAGTTCTTC.

This clonotype has a count of ten or more. The gene calls are TRBV11-2 and TRBJ2-7, with a weak D call TRBD2 (6 bases). The CDR3 runs 15 residues. The germline V gene has CDR1 SGHAT and CDR2 FQNNGV. Trimming removed 0 bases from V and 5 bases from J, with 14 bases in between. This CDR3 reads CASSLDSGSWNEQYF. CDR3 in DNA: TGTGCCAGCAGCTTAGATTCCGGGAGCTGGAACGAGCAGTACTTC.

This clonotype was detected only once. One end of the junction fails to match germline, which may point to a read error. The chain uses TRBV7-9 and TRBJ2-5; possibly TRBD2 for D (6 bases). The CDR3 runs 15 residues. Germline CDR1 SEHNR, CDR2 FQNEAQ (reference sequence). The CDR3 DNA is TGTGCCAGCGGCTTAAGTGGCGGGATGGGAGAGACCCAGTACTTC. Its protein is CASGLSGGMGETQYF.

The chain couples TRBV7-9 to TRBJ1-1; TRBD1 is a possible D gene (6 bases). Germline V lookup: CDR1 SEHNR, CDR2 FQNEAQ (reference sequence). V gave up 0 bases and J gave up 7 bases, with 15 bases separating them. This CDR3 has 15 amino acids. The CDR3 protein is CASSLASGAWNEAFF. CDR3 in DNA: TGTGCCAGCAGCTTAGCTTCAGGGGCCTGGAATGAAGCTTTCTTT.

This clonotype has ten or more counts. The chain couples TRBV6-2 or TRBV6-3 to TRBJ2-1, with 10 positions matching TRBD1. Germline V CDR1 and CDR2: MNHEY, SVGEGT. The V and J ends lost 1 base and 7 bases, in that order; junction bases with no gene match: 7. This CDR3 contains 16 residues. The CDR3 DNA is TGTGCCAGCAGTTACTTACCGGGACAGGGGCGAAATGAGCAGTTCTTC. This gives the protein CASSYLPGQGRNEQFF.

The sample holds many counts of this clonotype. V usage is TRBV12-3 or TRBV12-4 and J usage is TRBJ2-7; no clear D. Trimming cost V 5 bases and J 6 bases, with 14 bases left between them. The CDR3 sequence is 13 residues long. The CDR3 DNA follows: TGTGCCAGCAGTCGACTGATCAAGGGCGAGCAGTACTTC. This gives the protein CASSRLIKGEQYF.

This clonotype has at least ten counts. The chain's CDR3 is CSADGLAGDEQYF. The CDR3 DNA follows: TGCAGTGCTGACGGACTAGCGGGAGACGAGCAGTACTTC. The gene calls are TRBV20-1 and TRBJ2-7, with 13 bases identical to TRBD2. Germline V lookup: CDR1 DFQATT, CDR2 SNEGSKA (reference sequence). This CDR3 region has 13 residues. Trimming took 5 bases from V and 5 from J; bases not matched to a gene: 3.

This clonotype was found many times. The chain carries TRBV30 and TRBJ1-1; 7 nucleotides align to TRBD1. CDR3 length: 13 residues. Germline CDR1 is GTSNPN and CDR2 is SVGIG (reference sequence). Unmatched junction bases numbered 4, after V lost 1 base and J lost 5 bases. CDR3: CAWSAQQGTEAFF. The DNA for the CDR3 is TGTGCCTGGAGTGCCCAACAGGGGACTGAAGCTTTCTTT.

The CDR3 DNA follows: TGTGCCAGCAGTGATACCCTTGCCTCCCTCTCTGGAAACACCATATATTTT. It translates to CASSDTLASLSGNTIYF. This sequence joins TRBV6-1 and TRBJ1-3; no clear D. The CDR3 contains 17 residues. Germline values: CDR1 MNHNS, CDR2 SASEGT. The V end lost 3 bases, the J end lost 0 bases, and 15 bases lay between the germline ends.

The V call is TRBV11-2, the J call TRBJ2-1; D uncertain. Trimming shortened V by 6 bases and J by 5 bases, and 5 bases separated the two germline ends. The CDR3 totals 11 residues. CDR1 is SGHAT and CDR2 is FQNNGV in the germline V gene. The CDR3 DNA reads as TGTGCCAGCAGACCCAACAATGAGCAGTTCTTC. It encodes CASRPNNEQFF.

The chain links TRBV6-5 to TRBJ2-2; D unclear. Germline CDR1 and CDR2: MNHEY and SVGAGI. Trimming pared 2 bases from V and 2 bases from J, leaving 6 bases between. The CDR3 totals 14 residues. CDR3 coding DNA: TGTGCCAGCAGTTACGGACCCAACACCGGGGAGCTGTTTTTT. This sequence encodes CASSYGPNTGELFF.

This clonotype was counted at least ten times. The V and J genes are TRBV18 and TRBJ2-3; tentative D call: TRBD1 (6 bases). The ends were cut back, 5 bases at V and 0 bases at J, with 15 bases in the middle. Germline CDR1 reads KGHSH; CDR2 reads LQKENI. The CDR3 sequence is 16 residues long. The CDR3 nucleotides read TGTGCCAGCTCAACCCGACAAGGGGGTAGCACAGATACGCAGTATTTT. Protein product: CASSTRQGGSTDTQYF.

This clonotype was found once. A much more abundant neighbour one base away suggests this may be a read error. The chain combines TRBV15 with TRBJ1-5; D is ambiguous. The CDR3 has 16 residues. V was shortened by 1 base and J by 1 base, with 11 bases between the two germline ends. CDR1 is LNHNV, CDR2 YYDKDF, per germline (reference sequence). CDR3 sequence: CATSRGWGLSNQPQHF. For the CDR3, the DNA is TGTGCCACCAGCAGAGGTTGGGGTTTAAGCAATCAGCCCCAGCATTTT.

This clonotype was counted many times. The chain employs TRBV2 and TRBJ2-5, with 9 nucleotides matching TRBD2. Germline loops: CDR1 SNHLY, CDR2 FYNNEI. J gave up 5 bases and V 8 bases, and 12 bases lay outside the gene matches. The CDR3 length is 15 residues. For the CDR3, the DNA is TGTGCCAGCGGAATGAATAGCGGGAGTACTGAGACCCAGTACTTC. This sequence encodes CASGMNSGSTETQYF.

Only a few counts were recorded for this clonotype. This chain joins TRBV28 and TRBJ2-7; D could derive from TRBD1 or TRBD2 (5 bases each). There are 12 residues in the CDR3. Trimming left V 11 bases short and J 0 bases short, with 11 bases between. The V gene's germline CDR1 is MDHEN and CDR2 SYDVKM. The DNA for the CDR3 is TGTGCCGCTCGGGACGGCTCCTACGAGCAGTACTTC. This gives the protein CAARDGSYEQYF.

With regard to this clonotype: A much larger clone differs from this one at a single base, so this may be a read error. The J gene is TRBJ2-1, the V gene TRBV6-1, with 7 nucleotides matching TRBD2. The DNA end is a closer match to TRBJ2-7, so the J assignment may be wrong. Germline-derived CDR1 and CDR2 are MNHNS and SASEGT. The CDR3 has 16 residues. The CDR3 DNA reads as TGTGCCAGCAACCAATATGGGACTACTAGCTACAATGAGCAGTACTTC. The encoded protein is CASNQYGTTSYNEQYF.

This clonotype was seen a few times. J is TRBJ2-5 and V is TRBV4-3; 7 bases are shared with TRBD2. Trimming removed 0 bases from V and 1 base from J; junction bases left unmatched: 2. CDR1 LGHNA and CDR2 YSLEER come from the germline V gene. This CDR3 contains 15 residues. DNA for the CDR3: TGCGCCAGCAGCCAAGACTGGGGGGGCCAAGAGACCCAGTACTTC. It translates to CASSQDWGGQETQYF.

V is TRBV5-5 and J is TRBJ2-5; 13 bases are shared with TRBD2. Germline V gene sequence: CDR1 SGHKS, CDR2 YYEKEE (reference sequence). This CDR3 comprises 16 residues. V was clipped by 1 base and J by 5 bases; unmatched bases: 5. The CDR3 DNA reads TGTGCCAGCAGCTTGAGGGGACTAGCGGGACGGGAGACCCAGTACTTC. It encodes CASSLRGLAGRETQYF.

The chain employs TRBV12-3 or TRBV12-4 and TRBJ2-7, with 8 bases identical to TRBD1. This CDR3 has 14 residues. After removal of 6 bases from V and 4 bases from J, the junction contained 8 bases not matched to a gene. CDR3 nucleotide sequence: TGTGCCAGCAGCCCACAGGGGGAGGCTTACGAGCAGTACTTC. Residues: CASSPQGEAYEQYF.

This clonotype was recorded many times. J is TRBJ2-7 and V is TRBV6-1, with D perhaps given as TRBD1 or TRBD2 (6 bases each). The CDR3 has 19 amino acids. The V gene's germline CDR1 is MNHNS and CDR2 SASEGT. V lost 8 bases, J lost 5 bases, and 34 bases lay in between. The CDR3 protein is CASEDNRVLASAWNHEQYF. The CDR3 DNA sequence: TGTGCCAGCGAAGATAACAGGGTTTTGGCTAGCGCCTGGAACCACGAGCAGTACTTC.

This clonotype occurred many times. The genes are TRBV20-1 and TRBJ2-5; a weak D match, TRBD1 (5 bases). This CDR3 contains 14 residues. V lost 6 bases to trimming and J lost 1 base, with 15 bases between them. The germline CDR1 and CDR2 sequences are DFQATT and SNEGSKA (reference sequence). The CDR3 nucleotides are TGCAGTGCCCCTGACAGAAGGAGCCAAGAGACCCAGTACTTC. Residues: CSAPDRRSQETQYF.